These 14 T cell receptor beta chains were all obtained from the same sample, sequenced in a study of control samples from healthy donors and cancer patients. Sequencing used immunoSEQ multiplex PCR; TCRdb keeps in-frame clones, though not all of them. The data hold tens of thousands of clones, with roughly nine tenths observed a single time. Sequencing was performed on blood. The receptors originated from a man aged 45-60 years in good health.

The CDR3 here is CASSLAGSMNTEAFF. CDR3 in DNA: TGTGCCAGCAGCCTCGCAGGAAGCATGAACACTGAAGCTTTCTTT. The J gene is TRBJ1-1, the V gene TRBV7-8; D is uncertain. Germline CDR1 reads SGHVS; CDR2 reads FQNEAQ. V was trimmed by 5 bases and J by 0 bases, leaving 13 bases between them. This CDR3 comprises 15 residues.

V and J are TRBV2 and TRBJ1-2; D not resolved. Germline CDR1 and CDR2: SNHLY and FYNNEI. V was clipped by 1 base and J by 8 bases, with 11 bases between them. The CDR3 runs 13 residues. CDR3: CASSEVQVGGYTF. The CDR3 DNA sequence: TGTGCCAGCAGTGAAGTCCAGGTTGGAGGCTACACCTTC.

The chain is built from TRBV18 and TRBJ2-7; D is unclear. Germline V gives CDR1 KGHSH, CDR2 LQKENI. There are 14 residues in the CDR3. V was shortened by 6 bases and J by 0 bases, with 12 bases between the two germline ends. The CDR3 bases are TGTGCCAGCTCCCCTCTACCTGTCTCCTACGAGCAGTACTTC. Protein: CASSPLPVSYEQYF.

The rearrangement joins TRBV9 to TRBJ2-3; 13 bases match TRBD2. Per germline, CDR1 SGDLS and CDR2 YYNGEE. V lost 5 bases and J lost 8; bases outside the gene matches: 8. The CDR3 is made up of 15 amino acids. This CDR3 reads CASSKRLAGGLTQYF. The CDR3 DNA reads TGTGCCAGCAGTAAAAGACTAGCGGGGGGTCTTACGCAGTATTTT.

CDR3 region: CASSYSTGGSGYTF. CDR3 coding DNA: TGTGCCAGCAGTTACTCGACAGGGGGCAGTGGCTACACCTTC. The V gene is TRBV6-5, the J gene TRBJ1-2; 10 bases line up with TRBD1. Germline V gives CDR1 MNHEY, CDR2 SVGAGI. The length of the CDR3 is 14 residues. With V trimmed by 0 bases and J by 7 bases, 2 bases remained unmatched.

V and J are TRBV5-4 and TRBJ2-5; 7 nucleotides match TRBD1. The CDR3 contains 14 residues. Germline values: CDR1 SGHNT, CDR2 YYREEE (reference sequence). V was clipped by 5 bases and J by 3 bases; unmatched bases: 7. CDR3 coding DNA: TGTGCCAGCAGTACCGGGACAGCGAAAGAGACCCAGTACTTC. Amino acid sequence: CASSTGTAKETQYF.

The rearrangement links TRBV27 to TRBJ1-3; possible D gene TRBD1, 5 bases. The CDR3 spans 16 residues. The V end lost 2 bases, the J end lost 3 bases, and 14 bases lay between the germline ends. Germline CDR1 is MNHEY and CDR2 is SMNVEV (reference sequence). CDR3 loop: CASSLRAGSLGNTIYF. DNA of the CDR3: TGTGCCAGCAGTTTACGGGCAGGGTCTCTTGGAAACACCATATATTTT.

The J gene is TRBJ1-5, the V gene TRBV12-3 or TRBV12-4; TRBD1 agrees at 9 bases. V gave up 6 bases and J gave up 6 bases; unmatched junction bases: 3. The CDR3 extends over 13 amino acids. The CDR3 loop reads CASSLQGAQPQHF. CDR3 nucleotides: TGTGCCAGCAGCTTACAGGGGGCTCAGCCCCAGCATTTT.

This rearrangement joins TRBV18 to TRBJ2-7; 10 positions agree with TRBD1. The junction had 5 bases not matched to a gene; V was cut back by 5 bases and J by 1 base. The CDR3 sequence is 15 residues long. Germline V lookup: CDR1 KGHSH, CDR2 LQKENI. CDR3: CASSNPGQGSYEQYF. The CDR3 DNA sequence: TGTGCCAGCTCAAACCCGGGACAGGGGTCCTACGAGCAGTACTTC.

This clone is termed medium-sized (0.01 to 0.1%). This chain connects TRBV7-6 to TRBJ2-3, with TRBD2 identical over 8 bases. There are 15 residues in the CDR3. V lost 5 bases and J lost 2; bases outside the gene matches: 6. Germline lookup yields CDR1 SGHVS and CDR2 FNYEAQ. In DNA, the CDR3 is TGTGCCAGCAGCGGGAGTAGCGGGAACACAGATACGCAGTATTTT. This codes for CASSGSSGNTDTQYF.

This chain joins TRBV9 and TRBJ2-1; D is undetermined. V lost 0 bases to trimming and J lost 6 bases, with 4 bases between them. Germline V gene sequence: CDR1 SGDLS, CDR2 YYNGEE. This CDR3 is 12 amino acids long. The CDR3 reads CASSVEGNEQFF. CDR3 DNA: TGTGCCAGCAGCGTAGAGGGCAATGAGCAGTTCTTC.

For the CDR3, the DNA is TGCGCCAGCAGCCGCCCCACAGGGGAGGGGAACACCGGGGAGCTGTTTTTT. Residues: CASSRPTGEGNTGELFF. V usage is TRBV5-1 and J usage is TRBJ2-2; D possibly uses TRBD1 or TRBD2 (7 bases each). In germline, CDR1 is SGHRS, CDR2 YFSETQ. Trimming cost V 4 bases and J 1 base, with 17 bases left between them. This CDR3 has 17 amino acids. The full variable domain, in which reference TRBV5-1 and TRBJ2-2 provide the parts outside the CDR3, is KAGVTQTPRYLIKTRGQQVTLSCSPISGHRSVSWYQQTPGQGLQFLFEYFSETQRNKGNFPGRFSGRQFSNSRSEMNVSTLELGDSALYLCASSRPTGEGNTGELFFGEGSRLTVL.

This chain connects TRBV5-5 to TRBJ2-3; 10 bases match TRBD2. The CDR3 is 15 residues long. Germline V lookup: CDR1 SGHKS, CDR2 YYEKEE (reference sequence). The V gene end was trimmed by 2 bases and the J gene end by 5 bases; junction bases not matched to a gene: 5. The CDR3 DNA is TGTGCCAGCAGCTTCAGTTCTAGCGGGGGAGATACGCAGTATTTT. Translated, it gives CASSFSSSGGDTQYF.

Of note for this clone: The junction shows a germline mismatch at one end, possibly a read error. The V and J genes are TRBV6-5 and TRBJ1-5, with TRBD1 matching 7 bases. CDR3 length: 16 residues. Germline CDR1 and CDR2: MNHEY and SVGAGI. CDR3 sequence (DNA): TGTGCCAGCAGTCACTCATCAGGGGGTTCCAATCAGCCCCAGCATTTT. Its translation is CASSHSSGGSNQPQHF.